A selection of T cell receptor beta chains follows, all from one sample in a study of glioma-infiltrating T cells. Via MiXCR, TCRdb re-called the multiplex PCR reads, giving one row per CDR3 protein. Seen here are about 200,000 distinct CDR3 sequences, more than 30% observed once, and the top ten hold 20% to 25%. The sequencing input was glioma tissue, nonneoplastic brain tissue, or PBMCs (not recorded which). These receptors were collected from a human donor with low-grade glioma or glioblastoma, undergoing nonglioma brain surgery, or in good health (not recorded which). Both conserved end residues are part of each CDR3. A D gene is named only where the DNA matches it firmly. For some rows the clone size is stated as once, few or many, or as a class when expanded; others skip it.

>TRBV20-1|once|.|TRBJ1-5
CSAIRLNQPQHF
TGCAGCGCAATAAGATTAAATCAGCCCCAGCATTTT
>TRBV4-1|.|.|TRBJ2-1
CASSRIATTGRAGNEQFF
TGCGCCAGCAGCCGGATTGCGACCACCGGGCGGGCAGGGAATGAGCAGTTCTTC
>TRBV29-1|.|TRBD2|TRBJ2-3
CSVRQPLTSGSRSTQYF
TGCAGCGTTCGACAACCCTTAACTAGCGGGAGTAGGAGTACGCAGTATTTT
>TRBV7-3|many|TRBD1|TRBJ1-2
CASSRAGQGPEDGYTF
TGTGCCAGCAGCCGAGCGGGACAGGGGCCCGAGGATGGCTACACCTTC
>TRBV12-3/TRBV12-4|many|TRBD1|TRBJ2-1
CASSQTGGSYNEQFF
TGTGCCAGCAGTCAGACAGGGGGCTCCTACAATGAGCAGTTCTTC
>TRBV4-2|few|TRBD2|TRBJ2-2
CASSQSLAGPPGTGELFF
TGTGCCAGCAGCCAAAGTCTAGCGGGCCCCCCGGGGACCGGGGAGCTGTTTTTT
>TRBV5-6|.|.|TRBJ1-5
CASSLMANQPQHF
TGTGCCAGCAGCTTGATGGCGAATCAGCCCCAGCATTTT
>TRBV29-1|many|.|TRBJ2-1
CSVEDRGGYNEQFF
TGCAGCGTTGAAGATCGTGGAGGGTACAATGAGCAGTTCTTC
>TRBV4-1|.|.|TRBJ2-1
CASSAGQSYNEQFF
TGCGCCAGCAGCGCCGGACAGTCCTACAATGAGCAGTTCTTC
>TRBV6-2/TRBV6-3|.|.|TRBJ1-2
CASRDSLYGYTF
TGTGCCAGCAGGGACAGCCTCTATGGCTACACCTTC
>TRBV19|few|.|TRBJ2-5
CASSIFTGHLKTQYF
TGTGCCAGTAGTATATTTACGGGACATCTAAAGACCCAGTACTTC
>TRBV19|many|TRBD1|TRBJ1-5
CASSIDGTGSYQPQHF
TGTGCCAGTAGTATAGACGGGACAGGGTCGTATCAGCCCCAGCATTTT
>TRBV5-1|.|.|TRBJ2-1
CASSKVNEQFF
TGCGCCAGCAGCAAAGTAAATGAGCAGTTCTTC
>TRBV20-1|.|TRBD2|TRBJ2-1
CSDAGTSFDEQFF
TGCAGTGACGCTGGGACTAGCTTCGATGAGCAGTTCTTC
>TRBV28|many|TRBD2|TRBJ2-3
CASSVSGSRDTQYF
TGTGCCAGCAGTGTTAGCGGGAGCAGAGATACGCAGTATTTT
>TRBV6-2/TRBV6-3|many|.|TRBJ1-1
CASTTGITANTEAFF
TGTGCCAGCACTACCGGAATAACAGCGAACACTGAAGCTTTCTTT
>TRBV12-3/TRBV12-4|.|.|TRBJ2-2
CASSRQGGGELFF
TGTGCCAGCAGCCGACAGGGAGGCGGGGAGCTGTTTTTT
>TRBV3-1|many|.|TRBJ1-2
CASSHLGRGGYTF
TGTGCCAGCAGCCACTTAGGGCGCGGAGGCTACACCTTC
>TRBV3-1|few|.|TRBJ1-3
CASSQDKVPGNTIYF
TGTGCCAGCAGCCAAGATAAAGTCCCTGGAAACACCATATATTTT
>TRBV11-3|many|.|TRBJ2-1
CASSRDYEQFF
TGTGCCAGCAGCCGGGACTATGAGCAGTTCTTC
>TRBV29-1|many|TRBD2|TRBJ2-3
CSVRGLAGAHGTDTQYF
TGCAGCGTCAGGGGACTAGCGGGAGCCCATGGCACAGATACGCAGTATTTT
>TRBV20-1|.|TRBD2|TRBJ2-7
CSASSTSGSIYEQYF
TGCAGTGCTTCCTCGACTAGCGGGAGTATCTACGAGCAGTACTTC
>TRBV20-1|many|.|TRBJ1-2
CSASTTGSYGYTF
TGCAGTGCTTCGACCACAGGGTCCTATGGCTACACCTTC
>TRBV6-4|many|.|TRBJ2-1
CASRPQGGEQFF
TGTGCCAGCAGGCCTCAGGGTGGTGAGCAGTTCTTC
>TRBV4-1|.|.|TRBJ1-2
CASRARLTPGANYGYTF
TGCGCCAGCAGGGCTCGGCTGACTCCTGGAGCTAACTATGGCTACACCTTC
>TRBV5-6|few|TRBD1|TRBJ2-7
CASNRMTGGSYEQYF
TGTGCCAGCAACCGAATGACAGGGGGCTCCTACGAGCAGTACTTC
>TRBV7-3|many|.|TRBJ2-3
CASSQSDTDTQYF
TGTGCCAGCAGCCAGTCGGACACAGATACGCAGTATTTT
>TRBV6-6|once|.|TRBJ1-1
CASRSVRATEALF
TGTGCCAGCAGATCTGTGAGAGCCACTGAAGCTCTCTTT
>TRBV7-2|many|TRBD2|TRBJ2-3
CASSAGTSGIVGTDTQYF
TGTGCCAGCAGCGCCGGGACTAGCGGGATCGTGGGCACAGATACGCAGTATTTT
>TRBV19|few|TRBD2|TRBJ2-3
CASAPGTRGRTDTQYF
TGTGCCAGTGCTCCCGGGACTAGAGGTCGCACAGATACGCAGTATTTT
>TRBV4-2|.|TRBD2|TRBJ2-1
CASSLWTLAGDNEQFF
TGTGCCAGCAGCCTGTGGACCCTAGCGGGGGACAATGAGCAGTTCTTC
>TRBV27|.|.|TRBJ2-1
CASFGWASERFYNEQFF
TGTGCCTCATTCGGGTGGGCCAGCGAGAGGTTCTACAATGAGCAGTTCTTC
>TRBV6-1|many|.|TRBJ1-2
CASSTIDYGYTF
TGTGCCAGCAGTACCATTGACTATGGCTACACCTTC
>TRBV16|once|.|TRBJ2-3
CASSQLRESGTQYF
TGTGCCAGCAGCCAATTACGGGAGTCAGGTACGCAGTATTTT
>TRBV29-1|few|.|TRBJ1-3
CSVRVRGQRGNTIYF
TGCAGCGTCCGCGTCAGGGGCCAGAGAGGAAACACCATATATTTT
>TRBV19|many|TRBD2|TRBJ2-7
CASSMSASGRNEQYF
TGTGCCAGTAGTATGTCGGCCAGCGGGAGGAACGAGCAGTACTTC
>TRBV19|.|.|TRBJ1-5
CASSIEVAGKINQPQHF
TGTGCCAGTAGTATAGAAGTGGCGGGGAAAATCAATCAGCCCCAGCATTTT
>TRBV27|many|.|TRBJ1-1
CASSLRGDTEAFF
TGTGCCAGCAGTTTGCGGGGGGACACTGAAGCTTTCTTT
>TRBV11-2|many|TRBD1|TRBJ1-5
CASSLGTGGGQPQHF
TGTGCCAGCAGCTTGGGGACAGGGGGCGGTCAGCCCCAGCATTTT
>TRBV2|few|.|TRBJ2-2
CASSERQLFTGELFF
TGTGCCAGCAGTGAAAGACAGCTATTCACCGGGGAGCTGTTTTTT
>TRBV6-2/TRBV6-3|many|TRBD2|TRBJ2-1
CASKSRGGLGSYNEQFF
TGTGCCAGCAAGAGCCGAGGGGGACTAGGTTCCTACAATGAGCAGTTCTTC
>TRBV20-1|.|TRBD2|TRBJ2-7
CSARGGLAGVEQYF
TGCAGTGCTAGAGGGGGACTAGCGGGAGTCGAGCAGTACTTC
>TRBV27|many|.|TRBJ2-6
CASSLLDSGANVLTF
TGTGCCAGCAGTTTACTCGACTCTGGGGCCAACGTCCTGACTTTC
>TRBV7-9|.|.|TRBJ2-2
CASSLPAGPGELFF
TGTGCCAGCAGCTTACCGGCCGGTCCCGGGGAGCTGTTTTTT